These 20 T cell receptor beta chains share one sample of origin, sequenced in a study of graft-versus-host responses after intestinal transplantation. TCRdb's table, derived via immunoSEQ multiplex PCR, lists solely in-frame clones and lacks some. The sample has more than 9,000 clones; 78% are singletons. Intraepithelial plus lamina propria lymphocytes were released by processing graft tissue. Sequences were derived from ileum tissue, sampled approximately 530 days after intestinal transplant. The receptors stem from a human patient who received an intestinal transplant, so some T cells may come from the graft donor.

The chain recombines TRBV9 with TRBJ2-5; 10 bases align to TRBD2. CDR1 is SGDLS, CDR2 YYNGEE, per germline. The CDR3 has 17 amino acids. V lost 0 bases, J lost 5 bases, and 10 bases stayed unmatched. CDR3 residues: CASSVGASGSGGETQYF. In nucleotides, the CDR3 is TGTGCCAGCAGCGTAGGGGCTAGCGGGAGCGGTGGGGAGACCCAGTACTTC.

This clone has a handful of counts. CDR3 sequence (DNA): TGCAGCGCGCGGGACAGGGTCGACGAGCAGTACTTC. Residues: CSARDRVDEQYF. The rearrangement uses TRBV29-1 and TRBJ2-7, with 9 bases that match TRBD1. Per germline, CDR1 SQVTM and CDR2 ANQGSEA. This CDR3 region has 12 residues. J gave up 5 bases and V 7 bases, and 6 bases lay outside the gene matches.

This sequence joins TRBV5-1 and TRBJ2-1; 8 nucleotides line up with TRBD1. With 4 bases clipped from V and 4 bases from J, the junction kept 7 bases outside the gene matches. The CDR3 extends over 15 amino acids. Germline loops: CDR1 SGHRS, CDR2 YFSETQ. The CDR3 protein is CASSPGQVEYNEQFF. The CDR3 coding sequence is TGCGCCAGCAGCCCGGGACAGGTCGAATACAATGAGCAGTTCTTC.

This clone was recorded only once. J is TRBJ1-4 and V is TRBV5-6; 10 bases match TRBD1. Germline lookup yields CDR1 SGHDT and CDR2 YYEEEE. V dropped 3 bases and J dropped 5; count of bases not matched to a gene: 7. The CDR3 totals 16 residues. The CDR3 DNA follows: TGTGCCAGCAGCTCCGGGACAGGGGCGAAAAATGAAAAACTGTTTTTT. It yields the protein CASSSGTGAKNEKLFF.

The rearrangement links TRBV5-6 to TRBJ2-7; possibly TRBD1 for D (5 bases). Germline CDR1 and CDR2: SGHDT and YYEEEE. Trimming removed 4 bases at V and 7 bases at J, with 15 bases between. This CDR3 is built from 13 residues. CDR3 sequence: CASSPPRGLEQYF. DNA of the CDR3: TGTGCCAGCAGCCCACCTAGGGGTCTGGAGCAGTACTTC.

This chain joins TRBV7-2 and TRBJ2-5; D gene ambiguous. CDR3 length: 16 residues. The germline V gene has CDR1 SGHTA and CDR2 FQGNSA. V lost 5 bases, J lost 1 base, and 17 bases lay in between. The CDR3 protein is CASSPLGPERQETQYF. The CDR3 DNA sequence: TGTGCCAGCAGCCCGTTAGGGCCCGAGCGCCAAGAGACCCAGTACTTC.

This chain links TRBV30 with TRBJ1-6; D uncertain. Per the germline V gene, CDR1 is GTSNPN and CDR2 is SVGIG (reference sequence). Trimming removed 0 bases from V and 0 bases from J, with 6 bases in between. The length of the CDR3 is 15 residues. Here the CDR3 reads CAWSVASSYNSPLHF. The CDR3, as DNA: TGTGCCTGGAGTGTAGCGAGCTCCTATAATTCACCCCTCCACTTT.

The gene calls are TRBV19 and TRBJ1-2; tentative D call: TRBD1 (6 bases). Looked up from germline, CDR1 is LNHDA and CDR2 is SQIVND (reference sequence). The germline V and J ends were trimmed by 1 base and 3 bases, with 15 bases remaining between them. This CDR3 comprises 16 residues. CDR3 in amino acids: CASSIGPGRGYYGYTF. The CDR3 DNA follows: TGTGCCAGTAGTATAGGCCCCGGCAGGGGATACTATGGCTACACCTTC.

CDR3 DNA: TGTGCCAGCAGCTTAGGACGACAGTCCAATGAGCAGTTCTTC. Protein sequence: CASSLGRQSNEQFF. The V and J genes are TRBV11-3 and TRBJ2-1, with a weak D call TRBD1 (5 bases). The CDR3 runs 14 residues. Germline V lookup: CDR1 SGHNT, CDR2 YENEEA. The V gene lost 1 base and the J gene lost 6 bases, with 10 bases spanning the gap.

The V gene is TRBV7-2, the J gene TRBJ2-1, with 7 bases matching TRBD1. The CDR3 covers 15 residues. With V trimmed by 5 bases and J by 5 bases, 9 bases remained unmatched. CDR1 and CDR2 (germline): SGHTA, FQGNSA. The CDR3 here is CASSRTTGTHNEQFF. CDR3 DNA: TGTGCCAGCAGCCGCACGACAGGGACCCACAATGAGCAGTTCTTC.

This sequence joins TRBV28 and TRBJ2-5; 7 positions match TRBD2. This CDR3 region has 15 residues. The germline CDR1 and CDR2 sequences are MDHEN and SYDVKM. The ends lost 5 bases at V and 0 bases at J; junction bases unmatched: 6. CDR3 sequence reads: CASSDLAAYQETQYF. CDR3 bases: TGTGCCAGCAGTGACCTAGCGGCGTACCAAGAGACCCAGTACTTC.

The chain employs TRBV7-2 and TRBJ1-1; 9 nucleotides line up with TRBD1. This CDR3 has 14 amino acids. With V trimmed by 5 bases and J by 6 bases, 7 bases remained unmatched. Germline assignment: CDR1 SGHTA and CDR2 FQGNSA. This CDR3 reads CASSITTGGSEAFF. CDR3 DNA sequence: TGTGCCAGCAGCATAACGACAGGGGGATCTGAAGCTTTCTTT.

This clone was recorded once. This rearrangement joins TRBV4-1 to TRBJ2-2, with 10 nucleotides matching TRBD2. Trimming cost V 4 bases and J 4 bases; bases outside gene matches: 3. This CDR3 region has 15 residues. CDR1 and CDR2 from the germline V gene are MGHRA and YSYEKL. The CDR3 DNA sequence: TGCGCCAGCAGCCTCGGACTAGCGGCCACCGGGGAGCTGTTTTTT. Translating gives CASSLGLAATGELFF.

V is TRBV4-1 and J is TRBJ2-5; the match to TRBD2 covers 7 bases. The end of the DNA is better explained by TRBJ2-7, so the J call may be wrong. The germline V gene encodes CDR1 MGHRA and CDR2 YSYEKL. The CDR3 covers 14 residues. CDR3 amino acids: CASSHPSGTYEQYF. As DNA, the CDR3 is TGCGCCAGCAGCCATCCTAGCGGAACCTACGAGCAGTACTTC.

The chain recombines TRBV5-1 with TRBJ2-5; 9 nucleotides align to TRBD1. Looked up from germline, CDR1 is SGHRS and CDR2 is YFSETQ. The CDR3 spans 15 residues. The V and J ends lost 4 bases and 5 bases, in that order; junction bases with no gene match: 9. The CDR3 region has the DNA TGCGCCAGCAGCCCGGCGGGACAGGGCGTCGAGACCCAGTACTTC. This codes for CASSPAGQGVETQYF.

The V gene is TRBV5-5, the J gene TRBJ1-4; 7 bases align to TRBD1. J lost 4 bases, V lost 2 bases, and 8 bases had no gene match. This CDR3 comprises 16 residues. Germline V CDR1 and CDR2: SGHKS, YYEKEE (reference sequence). CDR3 region: CASSFGTVPDNEKLFF. The CDR3, as DNA: TGTGCCAGCAGCTTTGGGACAGTGCCGGATAATGAAAAACTGTTTTTT.

This rearrangement joins TRBV19 to TRBJ2-3; D is uncertain. With 3 bases removed from V and 0 bases from J, the gap between germline ends came to 13 bases. This CDR3 has 16 amino acids. CDR1 is LNHDA and CDR2 is SQIVND in the germline V gene (reference sequence). CDR3 sequence reads: CASSMMAAASTDTQYF. CDR3 DNA: TGTGCCAGTAGTATGATGGCGGCGGCAAGCACAGATACGCAGTATTTT.

V and J are TRBV5-1 and TRBJ2-7; no definite D call. V was shortened by 0 bases and J by 2 bases, with 9 bases between the two germline ends. Germline V gives CDR1 SGHRS, CDR2 YFSETQ. The CDR3 is 14 amino acids. CDR3 sequence reads: CASSLERFTYEQYF. The DNA of the CDR3 is TGCGCCAGCAGCTTGGAGAGATTTACCTACGAGCAGTACTTC.

The rearrangement joins TRBV7-9 to TRBJ2-5; D gene unclear. The J call may be mistaken, given a closer DNA end match to TRBJ2-7. The CDR3 runs 12 residues. Per germline, CDR1 SEHNR and CDR2 FQNEAQ (reference sequence). In DNA, the CDR3 is TGTGCCAGCAGCTTAGGTAGGAACGAGCAGTACTTC. Amino acids: CASSLGRNEQYF.

The V and J genes are TRBV19 and TRBJ2-1; 10 nucleotides match TRBD2. Looked up from germline, CDR1 is LNHDA and CDR2 is SQIVND (reference sequence). The CDR3 spans 16 residues. V trimming: 7 bases; J trimming: 3 bases; junction bases outside the gene matches: 9. This CDR3 is CASNPTGLADYNEQFF. The DNA for the CDR3 is TGTGCCAGTAATCCAACCGGACTAGCGGACTACAATGAGCAGTTCTTC.